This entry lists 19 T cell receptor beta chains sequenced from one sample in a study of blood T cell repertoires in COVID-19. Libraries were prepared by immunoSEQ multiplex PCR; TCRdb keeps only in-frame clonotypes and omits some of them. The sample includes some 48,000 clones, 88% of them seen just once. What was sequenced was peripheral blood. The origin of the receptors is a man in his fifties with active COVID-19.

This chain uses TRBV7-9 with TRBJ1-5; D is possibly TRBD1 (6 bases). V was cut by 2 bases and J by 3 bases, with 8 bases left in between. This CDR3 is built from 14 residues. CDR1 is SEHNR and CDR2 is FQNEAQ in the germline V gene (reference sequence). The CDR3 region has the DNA TGTGCCAGCAGCTTAACAGGGTACAATCAGCCCCAGCATTTT. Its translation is CASSLTGYNQPQHF.

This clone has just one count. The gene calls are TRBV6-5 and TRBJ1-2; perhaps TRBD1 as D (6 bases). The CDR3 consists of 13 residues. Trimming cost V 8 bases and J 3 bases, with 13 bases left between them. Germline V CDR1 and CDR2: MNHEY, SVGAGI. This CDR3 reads CASRFGQHYGYTF. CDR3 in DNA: TGTGCCAGCCGGTTCGGACAGCACTATGGCTACACCTTC.

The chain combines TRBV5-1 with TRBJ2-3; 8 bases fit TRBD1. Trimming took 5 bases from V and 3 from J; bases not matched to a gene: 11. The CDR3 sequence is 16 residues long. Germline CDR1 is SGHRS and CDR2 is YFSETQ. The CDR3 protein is CASSPNRGWRTDTQYF. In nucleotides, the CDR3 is TGCGCCAGCAGTCCAAACAGGGGGTGGAGGACAGATACGCAGTATTTT.

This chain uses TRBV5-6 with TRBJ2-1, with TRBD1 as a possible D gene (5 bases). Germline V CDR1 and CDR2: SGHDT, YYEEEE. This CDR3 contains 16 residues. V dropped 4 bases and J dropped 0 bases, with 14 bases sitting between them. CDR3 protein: CASSQGFRSSYNEQFF. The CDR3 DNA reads TGTGCCAGCAGCCAGGGATTCCGAAGCTCCTACAATGAGCAGTTCTTC.

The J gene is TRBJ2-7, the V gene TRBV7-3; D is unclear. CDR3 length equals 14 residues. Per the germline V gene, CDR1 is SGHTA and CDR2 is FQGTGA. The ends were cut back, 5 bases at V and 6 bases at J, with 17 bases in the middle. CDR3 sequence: CASSRDVRKAEQYF. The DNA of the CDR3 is TGTGCCAGCAGCCGAGATGTCAGGAAGGCCGAGCAGTACTTC. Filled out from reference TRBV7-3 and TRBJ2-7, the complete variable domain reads GAGVSQTPSNKVTEKGKYVELRCDPISGHTALYWYRQSLGQGPEFLIYFQGTGAADDSGLPNDRFFAVRPEGSVSTLKIQRTERGDSAVYLCASSRDVRKAEQYFGPGTRLTVT.

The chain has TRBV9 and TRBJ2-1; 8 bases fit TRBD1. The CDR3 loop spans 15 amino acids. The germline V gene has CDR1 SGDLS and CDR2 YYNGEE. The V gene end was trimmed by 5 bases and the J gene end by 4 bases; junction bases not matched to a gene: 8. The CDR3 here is CASRTDRGDYNEQFF. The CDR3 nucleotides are TGTGCCAGCAGAACAGACAGGGGTGATTACAATGAGCAGTTCTTC.

The CDR3, as DNA: TGTGCCAGCAGCGATCCGTATAGCGGAAATGAGCAGTTCTTC. Residues: CASSDPYSGNEQFF. The chain uses TRBV7-8 and TRBJ2-1; weak D call: TRBD2 (6 bases). V was clipped by 5 bases and J by 7 bases, with 15 bases between them. Germline CDR1 is SGHVS and CDR2 is FQNEAQ. The CDR3 is 14 amino acids.

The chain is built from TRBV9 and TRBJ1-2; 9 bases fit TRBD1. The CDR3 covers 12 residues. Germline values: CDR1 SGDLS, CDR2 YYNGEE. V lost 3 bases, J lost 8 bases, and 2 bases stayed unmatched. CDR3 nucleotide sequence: TGTGCCAGCAGCGACAGGGGGCAAGGCTACACCTTC. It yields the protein CASSDRGQGYTF.

CDR3 residues: CAISDLAGGNTGELFF. CDR3 bases: TGTGCCATCAGTGACTTAGCGGGAGGGAACACCGGGGAGCTGTTTTTT. The J gene is TRBJ2-2, the V gene TRBV10-3, with 10 positions matching TRBD2. Trimming took 3 bases from V and 1 from J; bases not matched to a gene: 2. CDR3 length: 16 residues. Germline values: CDR1 ENHRY, CDR2 SYGVKD.

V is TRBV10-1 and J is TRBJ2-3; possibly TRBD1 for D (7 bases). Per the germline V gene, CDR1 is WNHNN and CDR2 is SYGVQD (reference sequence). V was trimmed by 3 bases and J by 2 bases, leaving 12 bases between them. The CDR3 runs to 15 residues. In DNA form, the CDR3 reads TGCGCCAGCAGTGATGGAGGGGGCCCCACAGATACGCAGTATTTT. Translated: CASSDGGGPTDTQYF.

Here the CDR3 reads CASGTGKDQPQHF. For the CDR3, the DNA is TGTGCCAGCGGGACAGGGAAGGATCAGCCCCAGCATTTT. This chain joins TRBV19 and TRBJ1-5; 9 bases fit TRBD1. The CDR3 sequence is 13 residues long. The germline V gene encodes CDR1 LNHDA and CDR2 SQIVND (reference sequence). The J segment lost 5 bases and the V segment lost 9 bases, leaving 5 bases of the junction unmatched.

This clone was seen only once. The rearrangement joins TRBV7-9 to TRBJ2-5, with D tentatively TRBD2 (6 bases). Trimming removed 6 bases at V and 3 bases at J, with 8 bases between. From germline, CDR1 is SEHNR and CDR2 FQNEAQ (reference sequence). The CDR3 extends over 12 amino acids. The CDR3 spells CASRGGKETQYF. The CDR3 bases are TGTGCCAGCAGGGGGGGAAAAGAGACCCAGTACTTC.

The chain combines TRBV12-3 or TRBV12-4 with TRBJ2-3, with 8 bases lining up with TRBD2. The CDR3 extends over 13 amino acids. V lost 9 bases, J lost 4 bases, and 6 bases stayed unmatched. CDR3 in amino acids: CASGAGESDTQYF. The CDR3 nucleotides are TGTGCCAGTGGAGCGGGAGAGTCAGATACGCAGTATTTT.

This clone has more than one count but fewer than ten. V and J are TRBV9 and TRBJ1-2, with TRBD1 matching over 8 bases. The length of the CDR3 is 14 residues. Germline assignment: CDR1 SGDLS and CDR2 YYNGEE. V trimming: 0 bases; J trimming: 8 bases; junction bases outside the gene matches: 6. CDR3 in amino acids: CASSVVRGRGGYTF. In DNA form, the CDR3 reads TGTGCCAGCAGCGTAGTCAGGGGGCGCGGCGGCTACACCTTC.

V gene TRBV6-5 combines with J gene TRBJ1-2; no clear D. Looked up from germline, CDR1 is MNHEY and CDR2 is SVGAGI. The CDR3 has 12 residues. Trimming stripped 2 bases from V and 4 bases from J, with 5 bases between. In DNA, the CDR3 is TGTGCCAGCAGTTACGGCTTCTATGGCTACACCTTC. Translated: CASSYGFYGYTF.

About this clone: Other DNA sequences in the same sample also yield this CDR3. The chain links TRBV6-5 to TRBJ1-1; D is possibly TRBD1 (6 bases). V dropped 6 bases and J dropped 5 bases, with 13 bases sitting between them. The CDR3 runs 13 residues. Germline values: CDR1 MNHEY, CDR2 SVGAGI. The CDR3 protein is CASSPRGGTEAFF. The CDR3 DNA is TGTGCCAGCAGCCCGAGGGGGGGGACTGAAGCTTTCTTT.

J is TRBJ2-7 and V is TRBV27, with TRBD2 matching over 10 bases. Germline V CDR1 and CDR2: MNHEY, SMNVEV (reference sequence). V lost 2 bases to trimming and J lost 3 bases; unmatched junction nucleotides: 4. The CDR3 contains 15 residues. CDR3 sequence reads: CASSLGASGGYEQYV. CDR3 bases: TGTGCCAGCAGTTTAGGAGCTAGCGGGGGCTACGAGCAGTACGTC.

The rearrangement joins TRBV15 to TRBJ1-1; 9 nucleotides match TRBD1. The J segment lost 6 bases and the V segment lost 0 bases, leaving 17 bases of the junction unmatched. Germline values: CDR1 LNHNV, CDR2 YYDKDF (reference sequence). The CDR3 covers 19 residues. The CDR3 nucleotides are TGTGCCACCAGCAGAGATAAGAAAGGGACAGGGACTTGGAGCCCTGAAGCTTTCTTT. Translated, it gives CATSRDKKGTGTWSPEAFF.

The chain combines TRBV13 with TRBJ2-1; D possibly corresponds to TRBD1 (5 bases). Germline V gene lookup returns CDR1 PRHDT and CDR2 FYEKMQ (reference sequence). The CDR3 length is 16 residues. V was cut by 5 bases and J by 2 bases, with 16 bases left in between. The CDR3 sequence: CASSTEQAPTYNEQFF. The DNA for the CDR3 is TGTGCCAGCAGCACCGAACAGGCCCCAACCTACAATGAGCAGTTCTTC.